Sequencing of this TCR beta chain was carried out in a study of CXCR3-negative and CXCR3-positive naive CD8 T cells. For the study at large: The total count of TRB reads reached approximately 140 million, and each library contributed about 1.5 +/- 0.3 million. Study conclusions and caveats: Comparison of naive CXCR3-negative and CXCR3-positive cells revealed similar TRBV-TRBJ usage, while memory cells differed. Because surface CD5 did not distinguish the naive subsets, TCR strength was inferred from TRB CDR3 properties. CXCR3-positive naive cells carried more hydrophobic TRB CDR3s than CXCR3-negative naive cells did.

Phenotypically, naive CD8+ T cells corresponded to CD45RO-CCR7+CD27+CD95-. In germline, CDR1 is LGHNA, CDR2 YSLEER. The CDR3 is 13 amino acids. The authors prepared UMI-labeled TRB cDNA libraries by 5' RACE. TCRdb reprocessed the 5' RACE reads and stores each CDR3 protein as one record, lacking DNA. The repertoire table contains 50,000 to 65,000 distinct CDR3 sequences. Comment on this clonotype: Its antigen is currently unknown.

This chain connects TRBV4-3 to TRBJ1-1. The sequenced material came from naive CXCR3+ CD8+ T cells from blood. Described subset: CD45RO-CCR7+CD27+CD95- naive CD8+ T cells expressing CXCR3 (TNR3+). This receptor was identified in a human donor in good health. Some clones in this sample may be carry-over from other donors' samples. This CDR3 is CASSQVGYTEAFF.